Listed here are 22 T cell receptor beta chains from one sample, sequenced in a study of blood T cell repertoires in COVID-19. The data were produced by immunoSEQ multiplex PCR, yet TCRdb's version contains in-frame clones alone and is incomplete. The sample holds some 190,000 clones, around nine tenths seen once. Sample: peripheral blood. The origin of the receptors is a human donor in a cohort sampled during active COVID-19.

The chain carries TRBV7-2 and TRBJ1-2; D ambiguous. Germline V CDR1 and CDR2: SGHTA, FQGNSA. With 4 bases removed from V and 8 bases from J, the gap between germline ends came to 20 bases. The CDR3 spans 15 residues. The CDR3 region has the DNA TGTGCCAGCAGCTCAACCTGGAGTTCGGCTTGGGGCTACACCTTC. Amino acid sequence: CASSSTWSSAWGYTF.

There are a few counts of this clone. The chain uses TRBV7-2 and TRBJ2-3, with D possibly being TRBD1 (5 bases). Trimming stripped 2 bases from V and 6 bases from J, with 9 bases between. Germline V gene sequence: CDR1 SGHTA, CDR2 FQGNSA. The length of the CDR3 is 13 residues. CDR3 sequence (DNA): TGTGCCAGCAGCTTACAGGGTGTTGATACGCAGTATTTT. Its protein is CASSLQGVDTQYF.

The chain uses TRBV30 and TRBJ2-1; 10 positions match TRBD2. The CDR3 has 14 residues. The junction had 0 bases not matched to a gene; V was cut back by 0 bases and J by 4 bases. The germline CDR1 and CDR2 sequences are GTSNPN and SVGIG (reference sequence). The CDR3 here is CAWSVLAGYNEQFF. DNA of the CDR3: TGTGCCTGGAGTGTACTAGCGGGGTACAATGAGCAGTTCTTC.

V and J are TRBV5-4 and TRBJ2-2; a possible D gene is TRBD1 (6 bases). Trimming pared 4 bases from V and 3 bases from J, leaving 13 bases between. The CDR3 has 15 residues. Germline CDR1 SGHNT, CDR2 YYREEE (reference sequence). As DNA, the CDR3 is TGTGCCAGCAGCAAGGGACAAGCGGACACCGGGGAGCTGTTTTTT. This translates into CASSKGQADTGELFF.

The rearrangement joins TRBV5-1 to TRBJ2-3; weak D call: TRBD2 (5 bases). Per germline, CDR1 SGHRS and CDR2 YFSETQ. V dropped 0 bases and J dropped 2 bases, with 7 bases sitting between them. CDR3 length: 14 amino acids. CDR3 nucleotides: TGCGCCAGCAGCTTGGAGCGGACCACAGATACGCAGTATTTT. It specifies CASSLERTTDTQYF.

The chain uses TRBV6-5 and TRBJ1-3; D gene ambiguous. V lost 4 bases to trimming and J lost 3 bases, with 13 bases between them. Germline V gives CDR1 MNHEY, CDR2 SVGAGI. There are 15 residues in the CDR3. The CDR3 spells CASSSSSVGGNTIYF. In nucleotides, the CDR3 is TGTGCCAGCAGTTCGTCTAGCGTGGGTGGAAACACCATATATTTT.

The chain employs TRBV29-1 and TRBJ1-5; TRBD1 might be the D (6 bases). This CDR3 is built from 13 residues. Trimming pared 6 bases from V and 7 bases from J, leaving 16 bases between. The germline CDR1 and CDR2 sequences are SQVTM and ANQGSEA. The CDR3 DNA reads TGCAGCGTGGGGGCAGGGGACGGCCAGCCCCAGCATTTT. The encoded protein is CSVGAGDGQPQHF.

In regard to this clone: The germline gene is not matched at one end of the junction; a read error may be the cause. The sample holds other DNA sequences that translate to the same CDR3. J is TRBJ2-1 and V is TRBV27; the D is unclear. Germline V lookup: CDR1 MNHEY, CDR2 SMNVEV (reference sequence). The CDR3 contains 14 residues. CDR3 sequence reads: CASSLSVPYNEQFF. For the CDR3, the DNA is TGTGCCAGCAGTTTGAGCGTTCCCTACAATGAACAGTTCTTC.

This chain uses TRBV29-1 with TRBJ1-2, with D possibly TRBD1 on 5 matching bases. The ends were cut back, 3 bases at V and 4 bases at J, with 12 bases in the middle. In germline, CDR1 is SQVTM, CDR2 ANQGSEA. This CDR3 has 13 residues. In nucleotides, the CDR3 is TGCAGCGTTGACAAAGGGGTGGTCTATGGCTACACCTTC. Its translation is CSVDKGVVYGYTF.

The V gene is TRBV7-8, the J gene TRBJ2-2; D perhaps matches TRBD1 (6 bases). Germline CDR1 is SGHVS and CDR2 is FQNEAQ. V was trimmed by 4 bases and J by 1 base, leaving 7 bases between them. The length of the CDR3 is 14 residues. DNA of the CDR3: TGTGCCAGCAGCTGGGGACAGAACACCGGGGAGCTGTTTTTT. Protein: CASSWGQNTGELFF.

The rearrangement uses TRBV29-1 and TRBJ2-7; maybe TRBD1 (6 bases). The CDR3 loop spans 15 amino acids. V was pared by 7 bases and J by 0 bases, with 19 bases between. Per the germline V gene, CDR1 is SQVTM and CDR2 is ANQGSEA. In nucleotides, the CDR3 is TGCAGCGCAAAGTCCGGGACATCAAGCTCCTACGAGCAGTACTTC. Its translation is CSAKSGTSSSYEQYF.

The sample holds a few counts of this clone. The chain recombines TRBV6-5 with TRBJ1-2, with TRBD1 as a possible D gene (6 bases). Trimming stripped 10 bases from V and 0 bases from J, with 18 bases between. The V gene's germline CDR1 is MNHEY and CDR2 SVGAGI. The CDR3 loop spans 15 amino acids. CDR3: CAIARQGRANYGYTF. CDR3 DNA sequence: TGTGCCATCGCGCGTCAGGGGCGAGCTAACTATGGCTACACCTTC.

This rearrangement joins TRBV7-9 to TRBJ2-1; 9 bases fit TRBD1. V lost 2 bases to trimming and J lost 5 bases; unmatched junction nucleotides: 13. Germline assignment: CDR1 SEHNR and CDR2 FQNEAQ (reference sequence). The CDR3 is 18 residues long. The CDR3 loop is CASSLIPFRGQGHNEQFF. The CDR3, as DNA: TGTGCCAGCAGCTTAATCCCTTTCAGGGGACAGGGCCACAATGAGCAGTTCTTC.

The chain recombines TRBV18 with TRBJ2-2; possibly TRBD1 for D (6 bases). From germline, CDR1 is KGHSH and CDR2 LQKENI. CDR3 length equals 18 residues. V dropped 0 bases and J dropped 3 bases, with 17 bases sitting between them. CDR3 in DNA: TGTGCCAGCTCACCACCTGGGATCGGCCAGGGGCACACCGGGGAGCTGTTTTTT. Encoded protein: CASSPPGIGQGHTGELFF.

The rearrangement links TRBV5-1 to TRBJ1-1; D uncertain. Trimming removed 1 base at V and 2 bases at J, with 9 bases between. The CDR3 loop spans 14 amino acids. Looked up from germline, CDR1 is SGHRS and CDR2 is YFSETQ. CDR3 coding DNA: TGCGCCAGCAGCTTGTTACGGGGAAACACTGAAGCTTTCTTT. Its protein is CASSLLRGNTEAFF. Filled out from reference TRBV5-1 and TRBJ1-1, the complete variable domain reads KAGVTQTPRYLIKTRGQQVTLSCSPISGHRSVSWYQQTPGQGLQFLFEYFSETQRNKGNFPGRFSGRQFSNSRSEMNVSTLELGDSALYLCASSLLRGNTEAFFGQGTRLTVV.

This chain joins TRBV2 and TRBJ2-7, with 10 bases lining up with TRBD1. The germline V gene encodes CDR1 SNHLY and CDR2 FYNNEI. The junction had 10 bases not matched to a gene; V was cut back by 5 bases and J by 6 bases. This CDR3 comprises 15 residues. CDR3 loop: CASSSSGTGALEQYF. DNA for the CDR3: TGTGCCAGCAGTTCCTCCGGGACAGGGGCCCTCGAGCAGTACTTC.

V usage is TRBV4-1 and J usage is TRBJ1-1; D gene uncertain. Germline values: CDR1 MGHRA, CDR2 YSYEKL. V gave up 0 bases and J gave up 1 base, with 6 bases separating them. This CDR3 region has 14 residues. The CDR3 coding sequence is TGCGCCAGCAGCCAAGAGATTAGGAACACTGAAGCTTTCTTT. It is translated as CASSQEIRNTEAFF.

This clone was detected once. This chain uses TRBV21-1 with TRBJ2-7; TRBD1, the D gene given by the table, was not confirmed from the DNA. TRBV21-1 is an annotated pseudogene. CDR3 length equals 13 residues. CDR3 loop: CARPVTGLIEQYF. CDR3 DNA: TGTGCCAGACCCGTTACAGGGTTAATCGAGCAGTACTTC.

In this sample, this clone turned up once. V is TRBV29-1 and J is TRBJ2-1, with 7 bases lining up with TRBD1. This CDR3 has 15 residues. The germline CDR1 and CDR2 sequences are SQVTM and ANQGSEA. J lost 6 bases, V lost 2 bases, and 10 bases had no gene match. The DNA for the CDR3 is TGCAGCGTTGAAATCTTTGGGACAGATATCAATGAGCAGTTCTTC. This sequence encodes CSVEIFGTDINEQFF.

V gene TRBV3-1 (or the pseudogene TRBV3-2) combines with J gene TRBJ1-2, with 8 bases that match TRBD1. Germline CDR1 LGHDT, CDR2 YNNKEL (reference sequence). CDR3 length: 16 residues. V lost 6 bases to trimming and J lost 7 bases; unmatched junction nucleotides: 16. The CDR3 region has the DNA TGTGCCAGCAGGAGACTTGGACAGGGTGATTCGGTTGGCTACACCTTC. This gives the protein CASRRLGQGDSVGYTF.

The chain joins TRBV7-8 to TRBJ2-7, with 11 bases identical to TRBD1. The germline V gene encodes CDR1 SGHVS and CDR2 FQNEAQ. V dropped 5 bases and J dropped 6; count of bases not matched to a gene: 24. The CDR3 covers 20 residues. CDR3 in DNA: TGTGCCAGCAGCCCCGGGGCCGGGACAGGGGGTTATCCTAGCTCTGTCGAGCAGTACTTC. Amino acids: CASSPGAGTGGYPSSVEQYF.

CDR3 in amino acids: CAISDLGDNEQFF. DNA of the CDR3: TGTGCCATCAGCGACCTGGGCGACAATGAGCAGTTCTTC. This chain joins TRBV10-3 and TRBJ2-1; D is unclear. Trimming cost V 6 bases and J 5 bases, with 11 bases left between them. CDR3 length equals 13 residues. Germline CDR1 and CDR2: ENHRY and SYGVKD.